A single sample gave rise to the 27 T cell receptor beta chains below, sequenced in a study of cytomegalovirus exposure and HLA in healthy donors. The protocol was immunoSEQ multiplex PCR, while the TCRdb copy is restricted to in-frame clones and leaves out a portion. The data contain 150,000 to 200,000 clones, 80% to 85% of them seen just once; the ten biggest clones take up 2.5% to 3%. The sequenced sample consisted of PBMCs. The source is a woman between 18 and 30 years old in good health and CMV-seropositive.

The chain uses TRBV11-2 and TRBJ2-1, with 9 positions matching TRBD1. With 5 bases clipped from V and 6 bases from J, the junction kept 8 bases outside the gene matches. This CDR3 contains 15 residues. Germline CDR1 is SGHAT and CDR2 is FQNNGV. CDR3 amino acids: CASSKPGQGPNEQFF. CDR3 nucleotides: TGTGCCAGCAGCAAACCGGGACAGGGCCCCAATGAGCAGTTCTTC.

This chain joins TRBV28 and TRBJ1-4, with D uncertain. This CDR3 region has 13 residues. The ends were cut back, 3 bases at V and 5 bases at J, with 7 bases in the middle. In germline, CDR1 is MDHEN, CDR2 SYDVKM. CDR3 DNA sequence: TGTGCCAGCAGTTTTCGCCTAAATGAAAAACTGTTTTTT. It encodes CASSFRLNEKLFF.

The J gene is TRBJ2-3, the V gene TRBV9; 11 bases line up with TRBD2. The length of the CDR3 is 17 residues. Germline V CDR1 and CDR2: SGDLS, YYNGEE. V shed 0 bases and J 5 bases; nucleotides not matched to a gene: 8. CDR3 region: CASSVGIAGGQKDTQYF. The CDR3 bases are TGTGCCAGCAGCGTAGGAATAGCGGGGGGGCAGAAAGATACGCAGTATTTT.

DNA for the CDR3: TGTGCCAGCAGTCAAATGCAGGGCACCGGGGAGCTGTTTTTT. Translated: CASSQMQGTGELFF. The J gene is TRBJ2-2, the V gene TRBV13; D possibly corresponds to TRBD1 (5 bases). V was cut by 6 bases and J by 4 bases, with 12 bases left in between. The CDR3 runs 14 residues. The germline V gene encodes CDR1 PRHDT and CDR2 FYEKMQ (reference sequence).

In this sample, this clone turned up once. The J gene is TRBJ2-7, the V gene TRBV5-4; 13 positions agree with TRBD2. The CDR3 consists of 16 residues. Germline CDR1 reads SGHNT; CDR2 reads YYREEE (reference sequence). The V gene end was trimmed by 4 bases and the J gene end by 2 bases; junction bases not matched to a gene: 6. The CDR3: CASSVRTSGGTYEQYF. CDR3 coding DNA: TGTGCCAGCAGCGTTCGGACTAGCGGGGGAACCTACGAGCAGTACTTC.

The CDR3: CASSPSMGGLETQYF. The CDR3 DNA is TGTGCCAGCAGCCCCTCGATGGGAGGATTGGAGACCCAGTACTTC. V gene TRBV13 combines with J gene TRBJ2-5; D possibly corresponds to TRBD2 (6 bases). This CDR3 has 15 amino acids. Between the trimmed V and J ends, which lost 5 bases and 5 bases, there was a span of 18 bases. Germline CDR1 and CDR2: PRHDT and FYEKMQ (reference sequence).

The V call is TRBV9, the J call TRBJ2-5, with 10 bases aligning to TRBD2. V shed 6 bases, J shed 5 bases, and the junction held 10 bases outside the gene matches. Looked up from germline, CDR1 is SGDLS and CDR2 is YYNGEE. CDR3 length: 15 amino acids. The chain's CDR3 is CASNQGAGGPETQYF. CDR3 in DNA: TGTGCCAGCAACCAGGGAGCGGGGGGGCCGGAGACCCAGTACTTC.

The V gene is TRBV7-6, the J gene TRBJ2-7; D may be TRBD1 (5 bases). Trimming took off 0 bases at V and 3 bases at J, with 9 bases between the two ends. The CDR3 covers 14 residues. The germline CDR1 and CDR2 sequences are SGHVS and FNYEAQ. The CDR3 nucleotides are TGTGCCAGCAGCTTAGCGGGCCAGGGCTACGAGCAGTACTTC. Residues: CASSLAGQGYEQYF.

CDR3 bases: TGTGCCTGGGACAGTCCAAACTATGGCTACACCTTC. It encodes CAWDSPNYGYTF. This chain joins TRBV7-9 and TRBJ1-2; 7 bases fit TRBD1. There are 12 residues in the CDR3. From germline, CDR1 is SEHNR and CDR2 FQNEAQ (reference sequence). With V trimmed by 11 bases and J by 2 bases, 5 bases remained unmatched. The entire variable domain, with the rest obtained from reference TRBV7-9 and TRBJ1-2, is as follows: DTGVSQNPRHKITKRGQNVTFRCDPISEHNRLYWYRQTLGQGPEFLTYFQNEAQLEKSRLLSDRFSAERPKGSFSTLEIQRTEQGDSAMYLCAWDSPNYGYTFGSGTRLTVV.

The sample holds one count of this clone. The chain recombines TRBV27 with TRBJ2-1, with a weak D call TRBD2 (5 bases). From germline, CDR1 is MNHEY and CDR2 SMNVEV (reference sequence). V lost 7 bases, J lost 8 bases, and 15 bases lay in between. The length of the CDR3 is 13 residues. CDR3 residues: CASTILGGDEQFF. For the CDR3, the DNA is TGTGCCAGCACAATTTTAGGAGGCGATGAGCAGTTCTTC.

This chain connects TRBV4-1 to TRBJ2-2, with 7 bases matching TRBD1. CDR1 MGHRA and CDR2 YSYEKL come from the germline V gene. After removal of 2 bases from V and 6 bases from J, the junction contained 6 bases not matched to a gene. The CDR3 is 15 amino acids. CDR3 nucleotides: TGCGCCAGCAGCCAAACCAATCAGGGGGCCGGGGAGCTGTTTTTT. This translates into CASSQTNQGAGELFF.

The chain uses TRBV11-1 and TRBJ1-1; D call uncertain. V was pared by 1 base and J by 0 bases, with 9 bases between. This CDR3 is 15 amino acids long. The germline gives CDR1 SGHAT, CDR2 FQDESV (reference sequence). Here the CDR3 reads CASSLVSRLNTEAFF. CDR3 nucleotide sequence: TGTGCCAGCAGCTTAGTGAGCAGGTTGAACACTGAAGCTTTCTTT.

The rearrangement links TRBV18 to TRBJ1-4; TRBD1 aligns across 8 bases. Per germline, CDR1 KGHSH and CDR2 LQKENI. V was pared by 11 bases and J by 0 bases, with 8 bases of the junction left unmatched. This CDR3 comprises 15 residues. CDR3 DNA: TGTGCCGCCGGGACAGGCCTCGCAACTAATGAAAAACTGTTTTTT. This translates into CAAGTGLATNEKLFF.

J is TRBJ2-6 and V is TRBV5-4; D possibly corresponds to TRBD1 (5 bases). Per the germline V gene, CDR1 is SGHNT and CDR2 is YYREEE (reference sequence). This CDR3 region has 16 residues. V gave up 4 bases and J gave up 6 bases, with 17 bases separating them. In nucleotides, the CDR3 is TGTGCCAGCAGCACCCCAACAGGTACCTCGGCCAACGTCCTGACTTTC. This sequence encodes CASSTPTGTSANVLTF.

This chain uses TRBV4-1 with TRBJ1-5, with no clear D. The CDR3 spans 13 residues. The V gene lost 1 base and the J gene lost 6 bases, with 7 bases spanning the gap. Germline V gene sequence: CDR1 MGHRA, CDR2 YSYEKL. The chain's CDR3 is CASSQGRFQPQHF. CDR3 DNA: TGCGCCAGCAGCCAAGGTAGATTTCAGCCCCAGCATTTT.

The chain joins TRBV7-3 to TRBJ1-1; D gene unclear. This CDR3 region has 14 residues. From germline, CDR1 is SGHTA and CDR2 FQGTGA. The V end lost 5 bases, the J end lost 3 bases, and 13 bases lay between the germline ends. The CDR3 loop is CASSPSYGHTEAFF. In nucleotides, the CDR3 is TGTGCCAGCAGCCCGAGTTATGGGCACACTGAAGCTTTCTTT.

The V call is TRBV14, the J call TRBJ2-7; TRBD1 matches 9 bases. Per the germline V gene, CDR1 is SGHDN and CDR2 is FVKESK. The J segment lost 4 bases and the V segment lost 4 bases, leaving 5 bases of the junction unmatched. The CDR3 covers 14 residues. The CDR3: CASSPTGGWYEQYF. The CDR3 nucleotides read TGTGCCAGCAGCCCCACAGGGGGCTGGTACGAGCAGTACTTC.

This clone was detected only a few times. The chain has TRBV6-6 and TRBJ2-5; maybe TRBD2 (5 bases). V was cut by 8 bases and J by 5 bases, with 9 bases left in between. In germline, CDR1 is MNHNY, CDR2 SVGAGI (reference sequence). CDR3 length: 11 amino acids. As DNA, the CDR3 is TGTGCCAGCGAAGCGGCTGAGACCCAGTACTTC. Its protein is CASEAAETQYF.

J is TRBJ2-7 and V is TRBV5-6; D is unresolved. Germline V lookup: CDR1 SGHDT, CDR2 YYEEEE. The ends were cut back, 0 bases at V and 4 bases at J, with 8 bases in the middle. The CDR3 has 13 residues. CDR3: CASSLVGRYEQYF. The DNA of the CDR3 is TGTGCCAGCAGCTTGGTGGGCAGGTACGAGCAGTACTTC.

This clone turned up a few times. This chain links TRBV23-1 with TRBJ1-6; D possibly corresponds to TRBD1 (6 bases). TRBV23-1 is filed as an ORF, its function uncertain. CDR3 length equals 15 residues. V was clipped by 2 bases and J by 7 bases, with 12 bases between them. The CDR3 nucleotides are TGCGCCAGCAGTCAACCCGGGACACCAAATTCACCCCTCCACTTT. Translation gives CASSQPGTPNSPLHF.

The J gene is TRBJ2-1, the V gene TRBV11-2; D might be TRBD2 (7 bases). Germline V lookup: CDR1 SGHAT, CDR2 FQNNGV. CDR3 length: 13 amino acids. Trimming took off 5 bases at V and 9 bases at J, with 14 bases between the two ends. The chain's CDR3 is CASSPRGAGEQFF. The CDR3 DNA follows: TGTGCCAGCAGCCCCCGGGGGGCGGGTGAGCAGTTCTTC.

The rearrangement links TRBV6-6 to TRBJ1-2; 9 positions match TRBD1. V was pared by 4 bases and J by 4 bases, with 7 bases of the junction left unmatched. From germline, CDR1 is MNHNY and CDR2 SVGAGI (reference sequence). This CDR3 is built from 15 residues. The CDR3 here is CASSSPGQGTYGYTF. CDR3 nucleotide sequence: TGTGCCAGCAGTTCCCCTGGACAGGGGACCTATGGCTACACCTTC.

The chain has TRBV9 and TRBJ2-3; D might be TRBD1 (5 bases). This CDR3 comprises 15 residues. CDR1 and CDR2 from the germline V gene are SGDLS and YYNGEE. The V end was cut by 8 bases, the J end by 3 bases, with 19 bases between. DNA for the CDR3: TGTGCCAGTACCATTTCACTGAAGGGGACAGATACGCAGTATTTT. Translation gives CASTISLKGTDTQYF.

The V and J genes are TRBV18 and TRBJ1-2, with D possibly being TRBD1 (5 bases). V dropped 4 bases and J dropped 6 bases, with 21 bases sitting between them. The CDR3 covers 16 residues. CDR1 and CDR2 (germline): KGHSH, LQKENI. CDR3 sequence reads: CASSQRQGGDEDGYTF. CDR3 in DNA: TGTGCCAGCTCACAACGGCAGGGAGGAGATGAAGATGGCTACACCTTC.

This clone was observed a few times. This sequence joins TRBV18 and TRBJ2-7, with D tentatively TRBD1 (6 bases). Germline lookup yields CDR1 KGHSH and CDR2 LQKENI. Trimming removed 6 bases from V and 6 bases from J, with 9 bases in between. This CDR3 spans 11 amino acids. The CDR3 here is CASSTGIEQYF. CDR3 nucleotides: TGTGCCAGCTCCACAGGGATCGAGCAGTACTTC. Variable domain in full (rest from reference TRBV18 and TRBJ2-7): NAGVMQNPRHLVRRRGQEARLRCSPMKGHSHVYWYRQLPEEGLKFMVYLQKENIIDESGMPKERFSAEFPKEGPSILRIQQVVRGDSAAYFCASSTGIEQYFGPGTRLTVT.

V usage is TRBV5-1 and J usage is TRBJ2-7; TRBD1 matches 7 bases. Germline loops: CDR1 SGHRS, CDR2 YFSETQ. CDR3 length: 13 amino acids. V lost 4 bases and J lost 1; bases outside the gene matches: 2. The CDR3 nucleotides are TGCGCCAGCAGCGCGACAGGGTCCTACGAGCAGTACTTC. Amino acids: CASSATGSYEQYF. The whole variable domain, filled in from reference TRBV5-1 and TRBJ2-7, reads KAGVTQTPRYLIKTRGQQVTLSCSPISGHRSVSWYQQTPGQGLQFLFEYFSETQRNKGNFPGRFSGRQFSNSRSEMNVSTLELGDSALYLCASSATGSYEQYFGPGTRLTVT.

The chain joins TRBV18 to TRBJ1-1; the match to TRBD1 covers 9 bases. The CDR3 has 17 amino acids. Germline values: CDR1 KGHSH, CDR2 LQKENI. The V gene end was trimmed by 1 base and the J gene end by 0 bases; junction bases not matched to a gene: 6. The CDR3 loop is CASSPRQGTGLNTEAFF. The CDR3 DNA reads as TGTGCCAGCTCACCACGACAGGGGACAGGGCTGAACACTGAAGCTTTCTTT.